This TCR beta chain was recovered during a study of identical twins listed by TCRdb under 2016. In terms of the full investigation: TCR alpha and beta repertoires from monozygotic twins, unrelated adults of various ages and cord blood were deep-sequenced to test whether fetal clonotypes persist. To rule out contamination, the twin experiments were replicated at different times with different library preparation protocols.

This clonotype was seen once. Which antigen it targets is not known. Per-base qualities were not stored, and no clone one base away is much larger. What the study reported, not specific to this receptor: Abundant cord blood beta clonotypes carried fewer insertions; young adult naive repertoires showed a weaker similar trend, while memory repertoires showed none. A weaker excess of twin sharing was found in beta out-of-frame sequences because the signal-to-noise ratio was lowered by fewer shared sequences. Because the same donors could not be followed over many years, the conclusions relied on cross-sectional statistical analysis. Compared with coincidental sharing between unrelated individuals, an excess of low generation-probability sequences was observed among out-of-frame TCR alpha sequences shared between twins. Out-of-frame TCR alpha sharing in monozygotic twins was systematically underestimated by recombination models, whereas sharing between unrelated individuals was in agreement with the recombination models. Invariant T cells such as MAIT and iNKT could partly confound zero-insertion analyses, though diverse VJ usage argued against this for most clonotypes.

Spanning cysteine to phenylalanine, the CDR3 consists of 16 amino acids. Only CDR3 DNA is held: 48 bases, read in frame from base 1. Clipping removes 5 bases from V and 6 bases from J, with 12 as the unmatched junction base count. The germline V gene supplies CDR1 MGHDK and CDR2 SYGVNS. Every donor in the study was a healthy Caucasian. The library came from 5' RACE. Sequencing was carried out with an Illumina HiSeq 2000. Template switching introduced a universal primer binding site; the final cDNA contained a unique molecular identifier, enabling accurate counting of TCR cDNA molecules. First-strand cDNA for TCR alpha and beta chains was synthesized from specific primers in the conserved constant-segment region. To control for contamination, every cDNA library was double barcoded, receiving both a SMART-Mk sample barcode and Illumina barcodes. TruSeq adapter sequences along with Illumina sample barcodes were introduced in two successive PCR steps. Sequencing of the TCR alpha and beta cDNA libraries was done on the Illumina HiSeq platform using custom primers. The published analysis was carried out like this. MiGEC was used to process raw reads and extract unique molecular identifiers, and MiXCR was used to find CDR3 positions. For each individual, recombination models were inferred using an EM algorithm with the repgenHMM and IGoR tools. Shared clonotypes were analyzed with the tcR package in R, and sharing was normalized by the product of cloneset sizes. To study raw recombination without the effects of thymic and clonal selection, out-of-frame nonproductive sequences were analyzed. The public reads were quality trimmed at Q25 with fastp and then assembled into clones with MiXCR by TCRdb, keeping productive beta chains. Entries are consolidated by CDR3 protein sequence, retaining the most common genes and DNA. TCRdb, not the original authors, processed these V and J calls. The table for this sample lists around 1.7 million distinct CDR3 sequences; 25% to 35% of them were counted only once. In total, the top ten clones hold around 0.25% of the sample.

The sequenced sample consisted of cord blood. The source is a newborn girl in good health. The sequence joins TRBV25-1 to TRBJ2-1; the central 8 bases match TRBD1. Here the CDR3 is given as CASSHPGQGWSNEQFF. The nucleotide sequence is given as TGTGCCAGCAGTCACCCCGGACAGGGTTGGAGCAATGAGCAGTTCTTC. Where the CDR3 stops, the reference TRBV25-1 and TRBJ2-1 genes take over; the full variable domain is EADIYQTPRYLVIGTGKKITLECSQTMGHDKMYWYQQDPGMELHLIHYSYGVNSTEKGDLSSESTVSRIRTEHFPLTLESARPSHTSQYLCASSHPGQGWSNEQFFGPGTRLTVL.